This TCR beta chain is drawn from a study of Graves' ophthalmopathy and Graves' hyperthyroidism. Moderate-to-severe activity, CAS at least 3, NOSPECS at least 4 and duration under 3 months characterized donors with ophthalmopathy. The authors used Ficoll-Paque density gradient centrifugation to separate PBMCs. The input was around 9 ml of fresh peripheral blood. A remark on this clonotype: The antigen remains unidentified.

Germline assignment: CDR1 SGHVS and CDR2 FQNEAQ. There are 13 residues in the CDR3. V was shortened by 1 base and J by 10 bases, with 8 bases between the two germline ends. Study-level findings and limits: Appearing in blood as well were most expanded thyroid clonotypes above 0.001 frequency.

TCR beta CDR3 amplification used RNA transcripts. First-round RT-PCR with HTBI primers preceded a second-round multiplex PCR. TCRdb reanalysed the multiplex PCR reads using MiXCR and keeps one entry per CDR3 protein. The sample holds approximately 700,000 distinct CDR3 sequences, about two fifths seen once. What was sequenced was peripheral blood. The V gene is TRBV7-8, the J gene TRBJ1-6; D not resolved. This receptor was taken from an adult man with Graves' ophthalmopathy. This CDR3 is CASSLVGQSPLHF. In nucleotides, the CDR3 is TGTGCCAGCAGCTTAGTCGGGCAATCACCCCTCCACTTT.